This T cell receptor beta chain came from a study of cytomegalovirus exposure and HLA in healthy donors. PCR used 60 Vbeta primers and 13 Jbeta primers. As processed by the authors: Some 80 million unique TCR beta chains, roughly 11 million shared, were counted in a later analysis. Here immunoSEQ multiplex PCR was the method, and the copy in TCRdb shows in-frame clones only, minus some. V, J and clone size derive from that table, while D and trimming were established from the DNA sequence. The sample records under 45,000 clones, 75% to 85% being singletons. Study-wide findings and caveats: Several of the most significant clusters appeared linked to common viral pathogens, based on a later analysis. Clonal expansion was found to be greater in HLA-associated TCR beta chains than in equally common others in a later analysis.

Points on this clone: The antigen remains unidentified.

The germline V gene encodes CDR1 GTSNPN and CDR2 SVGIG (reference sequence). The CDR3 covers 14 residues. V lost 1 base and J lost 1, with 10 bases in between. The genes are TRBV30 and TRBJ2-5, with TRBD1 as a possible D gene (5 bases). Material: PBMCs. The receptor was isolated from a male donor in good health and CMV-seronegative. CDR3 coding DNA: TGTGCCTGGAGTGGGGGCACCGCCCAAGAGACCCAGTACTTC. Protein sequence: CAWSGGTAQETQYF. The complete variable domain, with remaining parts taken from reference TRBV30 and TRBJ2-5, reads SQTIHQWPATLVQPVGSPLSLECTVEGTSNPNLYWYRQAAGRGLQLLFYSVGIGQISSEVPQNLSASRPQDRQFILSSKKLLLSDSGFYLCAWSGGTAQETQYFGPGTRLLVL.